Listed below are T cell receptor beta chains from one sample, sequenced in a study of regulatory T cells in long-lasting Graves disease. TCRdb reprocessed the multiplex PCR reads via MiXCR and lists one record per CDR3 protein. The data show about 620,000 distinct CDR3 sequences, roughly 15% seen once. These data were also filed under a second study, of T cells in Graves' hyperthyroidism and ophthalmopathy.

The starting material was peripheral blood mononuclear cells (PBMCs), obtained at new diagnosis, from a patient treated with antithyroid drugs. The receptors were sampled from a woman aged 25-40 years with Graves disease. The CDR3 runs from the conserved cysteine through the conserved F or W. The order of the fields is J gene, V gene, CDR3 protein.

J gene: TRBJ2-7
V gene: TRBV5-4
CDR3 protein: CASSSDVLNSYEQYF

J gene: TRBJ1-2
V gene: TRBV19
CDR3 protein: CASSIRQRDYGYTF

J gene: TRBJ2-2
V gene: TRBV19
CDR3 protein: CASGTFAGELFF

J gene: TRBJ2-7
V gene: TRBV6-1
CDR3 protein: CASSLELFYEQYF

J gene: TRBJ1-2
V gene: TRBV28
CDR3 protein: CAILLGIEGYTF

J gene: TRBJ2-7
V gene: TRBV27
CDR3 protein: CASSGGGKYRLAGDEQYF

J gene: TRBJ1-6
V gene: TRBV7-2
CDR3 protein: CASSLGSNRDRGGPGSYNSPLHF

J gene: -
V gene: TRBV20-1
CDR3 protein: CSARDPGRAGKETQYF

J gene: TRBJ1-1
V gene: TRBV9
CDR3 protein: CASTRERGGRTEAFF

J gene: TRBJ1-1
V gene: TRBV2
CDR3 protein: CASRGQFNTEAFF

J gene: TRBJ2-3
V gene: TRBV7-9
CDR3 protein: CASSFRAGSTDTQYF

J gene: TRBJ2-1
V gene: TRBV28
CDR3 protein: CASSLVGGKDEQFF

J gene: TRBJ2-3
V gene: TRBV18
CDR3 protein: CASSLSQVSGSTDTQYF

J gene: TRBJ2-7
V gene: TRBV7-2
CDR3 protein: CASSLSPGGRNEQYF

J gene: TRBJ2-5
V gene: TRBV27
CDR3 protein: CASSLFLGETQCF

J gene: TRBJ2-1
V gene: TRBV19
CDR3 protein: CASKIAGGSYNEQFF

J gene: TRBJ2-7
V gene: TRBV5-6
CDR3 protein: CTSSLEGVVKIEQYF

J gene: TRBJ2-2
V gene: TRBV27
CDR3 protein: CATGGLTSRYTGELFF

J gene: TRBJ1-1
V gene: TRBV5-1
CDR3 protein: CASRPTGIAEAFF

J gene: TRBJ2-3
V gene: TRBV20-1
CDR3 protein: CSAGRAFSTDTQYF

J gene: TRBJ2-3
V gene: TRBV3-1
CDR3 protein: CASSQMTDTQYF

J gene: TRBJ1-2
V gene: TRBV6-1
CDR3 protein: CASSERQGTGIAYGYTF

J gene: TRBJ2-4
V gene: TRBV18
CDR3 protein: CASSSGTATKNIQYF

J gene: TRBJ2-1
V gene: TRBV15
CDR3 protein: CATSRERESYNEQFF

J gene: TRBJ1-1
V gene: TRBV7-8
CDR3 protein: CASSISWNTEAFF

J gene: TRBJ2-7
V gene: TRBV6-1
CDR3 protein: CASSRTSERYEQYF

J gene: TRBJ2-7
V gene: TRBV27
CDR3 protein: CASSLSGKYEQYF

J gene: TRBJ2-1
V gene: TRBV5-1
CDR3 protein: CASSQNSRQGRNEQFF

J gene: TRBJ2-5
V gene: TRBV9
CDR3 protein: CASSLSDSETQYF

J gene: TRBJ2-3
V gene: TRBV6-5
CDR3 protein: CASSYSVIAGVSDTQYF

J gene: TRBJ1-1
V gene: TRBV6-5
CDR3 protein: CASSSLGRMNTEAFF

J gene: TRBJ2-3
V gene: TRBV9
CDR3 protein: CASSPRGAAGVRTDTQYF